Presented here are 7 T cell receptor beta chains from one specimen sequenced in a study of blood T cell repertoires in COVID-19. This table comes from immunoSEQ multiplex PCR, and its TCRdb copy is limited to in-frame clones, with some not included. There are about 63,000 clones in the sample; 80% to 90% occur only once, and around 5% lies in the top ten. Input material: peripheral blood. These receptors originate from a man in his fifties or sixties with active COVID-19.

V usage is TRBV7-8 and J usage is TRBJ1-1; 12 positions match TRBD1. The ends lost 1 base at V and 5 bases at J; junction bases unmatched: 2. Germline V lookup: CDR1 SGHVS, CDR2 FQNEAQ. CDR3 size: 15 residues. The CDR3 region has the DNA TGTGCCAGCAGCTTAGTGGGACAGGGGGCTACTGAAGCTTTCTTT. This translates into CASSLVGQGATEAFF.

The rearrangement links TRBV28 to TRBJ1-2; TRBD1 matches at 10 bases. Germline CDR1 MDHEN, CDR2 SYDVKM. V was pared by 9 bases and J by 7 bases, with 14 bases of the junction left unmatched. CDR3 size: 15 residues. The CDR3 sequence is CASSTGQGRGRGYTF. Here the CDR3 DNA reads TGTGCCAGTAGCACGGGACAGGGGAGGGGTCGTGGCTACACCTTC.

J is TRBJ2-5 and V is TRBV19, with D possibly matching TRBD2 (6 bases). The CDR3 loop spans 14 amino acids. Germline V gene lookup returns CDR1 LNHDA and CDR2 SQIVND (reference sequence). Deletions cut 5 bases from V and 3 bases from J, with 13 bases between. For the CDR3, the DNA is TGTGCCAGTAGTCCGCAGGGACTGGAAGAGACCCAGTACTTC. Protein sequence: CASSPQGLEETQYF.

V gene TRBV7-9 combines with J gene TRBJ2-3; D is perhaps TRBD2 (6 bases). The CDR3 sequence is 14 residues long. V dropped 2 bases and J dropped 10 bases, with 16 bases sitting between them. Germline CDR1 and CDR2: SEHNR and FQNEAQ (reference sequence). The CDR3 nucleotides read TGTGCCAGCAGCTTAACCACAGCGGAGGGGCCGCAGTATTTT. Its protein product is CASSLTTAEGPQYF.

The CDR3 loop is CASSQVGLGQYF. CDR3 DNA: TGTGCCAGCAGCCAAGTGGGGCTTGGGCAGTACTTC. The V gene is TRBV14, the J gene TRBJ2-7, with D perhaps TRBD1 (5 bases). CDR1 is SGHDN, CDR2 FVKESK, per germline. V was clipped by 1 base and J by 9 bases, with 10 bases between them. This CDR3 has 12 residues.

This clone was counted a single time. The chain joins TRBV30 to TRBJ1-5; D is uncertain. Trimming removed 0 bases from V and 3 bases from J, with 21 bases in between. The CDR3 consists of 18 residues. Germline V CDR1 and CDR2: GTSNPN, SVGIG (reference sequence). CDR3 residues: CAWSVGSVQAEPNQPQHF. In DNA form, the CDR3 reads TGTGCCTGGAGTGTAGGTTCGGTTCAGGCAGAACCCAATCAGCCCCAGCATTTT.

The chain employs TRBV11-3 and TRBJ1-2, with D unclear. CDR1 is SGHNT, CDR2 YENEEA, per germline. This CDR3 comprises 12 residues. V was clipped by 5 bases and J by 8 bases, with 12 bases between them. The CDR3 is CASSRFPGGYTF. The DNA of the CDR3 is TGTGCCAGCAGCCGATTCCCCGGGGGCTACACCTTC. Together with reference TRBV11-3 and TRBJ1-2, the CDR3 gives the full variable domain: EAGVVQSPRYKIIEKKQPVAFWCNPISGHNTLYWYLQNLGQGPELLIRYENEEAVDDSQLPKDRFSAERLKGVDSTLKIQPAELGDSAVYLCASSRFPGGYTFGSGTRLTVV.